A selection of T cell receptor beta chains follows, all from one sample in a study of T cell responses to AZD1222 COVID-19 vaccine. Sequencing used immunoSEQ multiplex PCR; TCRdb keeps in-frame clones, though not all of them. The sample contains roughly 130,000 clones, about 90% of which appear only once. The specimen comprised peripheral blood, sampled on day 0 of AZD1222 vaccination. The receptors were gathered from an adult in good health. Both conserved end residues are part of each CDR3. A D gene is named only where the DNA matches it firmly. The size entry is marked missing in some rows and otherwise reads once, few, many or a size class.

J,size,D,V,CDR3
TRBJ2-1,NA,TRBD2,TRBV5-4,CASSFLAGGGGNEQFF
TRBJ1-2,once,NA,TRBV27,CASSLSGGGYYGYTF
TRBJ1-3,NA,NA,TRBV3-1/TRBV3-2,CASRTGSNTIYF
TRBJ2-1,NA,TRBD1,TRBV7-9,CASSSRDSSYNEQFF
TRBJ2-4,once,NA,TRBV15,CATSRQGKGKNIQYF
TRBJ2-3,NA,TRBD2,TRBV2,CATRLAGADTQYF
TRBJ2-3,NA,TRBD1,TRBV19,CASSFQGVRSDTQYF
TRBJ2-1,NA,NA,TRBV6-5,CASSYSSGTWANEQFF
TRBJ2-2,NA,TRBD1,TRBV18,CASSPPGRGLNTGELFF
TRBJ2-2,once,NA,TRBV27,CASSTPQRVAFAGELFF
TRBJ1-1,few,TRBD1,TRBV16,CASSHSFGTANTEAFF
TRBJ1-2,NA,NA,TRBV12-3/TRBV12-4,CASSFTTGYGYTF
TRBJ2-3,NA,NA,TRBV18,CASSPGQGSDTQYF
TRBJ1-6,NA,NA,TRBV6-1,CASSELAGLESPLHF
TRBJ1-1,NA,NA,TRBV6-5,CASSPRGGEAFF
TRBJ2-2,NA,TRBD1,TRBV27,CASSGTGSTGELFF
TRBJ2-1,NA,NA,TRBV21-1,CASSPLGLVYEQFF
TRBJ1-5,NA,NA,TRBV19,CASTTVNSNQPQHF
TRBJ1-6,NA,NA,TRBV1,CTSSHGQGATSPLHF
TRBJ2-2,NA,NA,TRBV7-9,CASSSGSGPNTGELFF
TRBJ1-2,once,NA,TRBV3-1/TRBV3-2,CASSQETRSLHGYTF
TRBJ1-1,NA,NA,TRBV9,CASSVAGNTEAFF
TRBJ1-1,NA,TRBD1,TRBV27,CASSPSPGQGGFF
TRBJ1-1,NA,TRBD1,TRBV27,CASSFVDRVGEAFF
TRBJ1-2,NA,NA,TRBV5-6,CASRAQGSNYGYTF
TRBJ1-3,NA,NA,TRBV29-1,CSSSVSGNTIYF
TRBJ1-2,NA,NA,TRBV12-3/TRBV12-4,CASSSQGVDGYTF
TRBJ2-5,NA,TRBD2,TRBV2,CASRLLAGGETQYF
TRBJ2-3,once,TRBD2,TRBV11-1,CASSLRGGGSTDTQYF
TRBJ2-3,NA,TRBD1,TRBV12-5,CASAGGQGNTDTQYF
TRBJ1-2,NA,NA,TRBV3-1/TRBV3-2,CASSQTTDRPNYGYTF
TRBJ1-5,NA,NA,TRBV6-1,CASSEGTPDLHQPQHF
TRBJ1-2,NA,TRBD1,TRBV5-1,CASSLGDSINYGYTF
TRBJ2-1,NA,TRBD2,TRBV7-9,CASSAGTSGGNEQFF
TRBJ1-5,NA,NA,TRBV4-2,CASSYQEKPASNQPQHF
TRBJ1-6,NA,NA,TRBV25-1,CASSGPGLSPLHF
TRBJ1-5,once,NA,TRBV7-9,CASSLGSTEGNQPQHF
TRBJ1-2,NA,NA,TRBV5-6,CASSHTRGYTF
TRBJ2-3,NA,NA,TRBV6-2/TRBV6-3,CASSYLDRPSGDTQYF
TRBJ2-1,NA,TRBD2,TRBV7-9,CASSLGGASGRPSYNEQFF
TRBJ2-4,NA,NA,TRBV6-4,CASSTPQGYF